A selection of T cell receptor beta chains follows, all from one sample in a study of T cells in Graves' hyperthyroidism and ophthalmopathy. One entry per CDR3 protein, called by TCRdb with MiXCR from the multiplex PCR reads. The repertoire holds approximately 400,000 distinct CDR3 sequences, about 14% seen once, with roughly a fifth in the top ten. The specimen was blood. Receptor source: a woman in her 30s with Graves' ophthalmopathy. CDR3s include the opening cysteine and the closing phenylalanine or tryptophan. The D gene is left open where the match is weak. Clone size is shown for a subset of rows, as once, few, many or a class of expanded clone.

>many|TRBV7-9|.|TRBJ2-3
TGTGCCAGCAGCTTGGGGTCAGTGGGGGGTACGCAGTATTTT
CASSLGSVGGTQYF
>many|TRBV7-8|.|TRBJ1-6
TGTGCCAGCAGCCCGGTCGCGGGGGCTTGGAATTCACCCCTCCACTTT
CASSPVAGAWNSPLHF
>many|TRBV28|.|TRBJ2-3
TGTGCCAGCAACAGGGACGAAGATACGCAGTATTTT
CASNRDEDTQYF
>.|TRBV5-1|TRBD1|TRBJ2-5
TGCGCCAGCAGCTCGGGACAGGGGTTAGAGACCCAGTACTTC
CASSSGQGLETQYF
>many|TRBV20-1|TRBD1|TRBJ2-7
TGCAGTGCTAGAAAAGCCTTTGAGATGGTTAAGTCCCGGGACAGGGCAACCTACGAGCAGTACTTC
CSARKAFEMVKSRDRATYEQYF
>few|TRBV13|.|TRBJ2-2
TGTGCCAGCAGCTTAGTTCCTTTCACCGGGGAGCTGTTTTTT
CASSLVPFTGELFF
>many|TRBV4-2|.|TRBJ1-1
TGTGCCAGCAGCCGTAGGAAGGCTCCGGGGGCAGTCACTGAAGCTTTCTTT
CASSRRKAPGAVTEAFF
>.|TRBV12-3/TRBV12-4|.|TRBJ1-1
TGTGCCAACGGGTCGACACAGGGATACACTGAAGCTTTCTTT
CANGSTQGYTEAFF
>many|TRBV19|.|TRBJ1-4
TGTGCCAGTAGTATTGGGGCAGCCCAAAATGAAAAACTGTTTTTT
CASSIGAAQNEKLFF
>.|TRBV7-2|TRBD1|TRBJ2-6
TGTGCCAGCAGCTTAGTAGAGGGACAGGCGACCTCTGGGGCCAACGTCCTGACTTTC
CASSLVEGQATSGANVLTF
>many|TRBV5-1|.|TRBJ1-1
TGTGCCTCTACTTTGAACACTGAAGCTTTCTTT
CASTLNTEAFF
>.|TRBV6-6|.|TRBJ1-6
TGTGCCAGCAGTTACACGACTAATTCACCCCTCCACTTT
CASSYTTNSPLHF
>few|TRBV4-1|.|TRBJ1-1
TGCGCCAGCAGCCAAGAAAAGGCAGGGTTAGGTACTGAAGCTTTCTTT
CASSQEKAGLGTEAFF
>many|TRBV2|.|TRBJ2-7
TGTGCCAGCAGTGAACAGGGGATGAACGAGCAGTACTTC
CASSEQGMNEQYF
>.|TRBV19|.|TRBJ2-2
TGTGCCAGTACCGTACAGGACCGCACCGGGGAGCTGTTTTTT
CASTVQDRTGELFF
>many|TRBV5-1|.|TRBJ1-1
TGCGCCAGCAGCTTGTCCACACAGAACACTGAAGCTTTCTTT
CASSLSTQNTEAFF
>.|TRBV5-6|.|TRBJ2-2
TGTGCCAGCACTGGGGTCTCGAACACCGGGGAGCTGTTTTTT
CASTGVSNTGELFF
>.|TRBV7-7|.|TRBJ2-1
TGTGCTAGCAGCCCCGACGTTGGTGACCATGAGCAGTTCTTC
CASSPDVGDHEQFF
>many|TRBV5-5|TRBD1|TRBJ1-5
TGTGCCAGCAGCTACCGGGGACAGGGAAGCAATCAGCCCCAGCATTTT
CASSYRGQGSNQPQHF
>.|TRBV14|.|TRBJ2-3
TGTGCCAGCAGCTTGGCATCTAGCCGTCCAGATACGCAGTATTTT
CASSLASSRPDTQYF
>many|TRBV6-1|TRBD1|TRBJ2-1
TGTGCCAGCAGTGTTGACAGGGTGCGGTACAATGAGCAGTTCTTC
CASSVDRVRYNEQFF
>many|TRBV7-8|TRBD1|TRBJ1-1
TGTGCCAGCAGCTTAGGGGGACAGGGGCTGGCCACTGAAGCTTTCTTT
CASSLGGQGLATEAFF
>many|TRBV20-1|TRBD2|TRBJ2-5
TGCAGTGCTTCCCTGACGGGGACTAGAGCTGGAGAGACCCAGTACTTC
CSASLTGTRAGETQYF
>.|TRBV9|TRBD1|TRBJ1-1
TGTGCCAGCAGCCATCACCCGGGACAGGGGACATCGAACACTGAAGCTTTCTTT
CASSHHPGQGTSNTEAFF
>many|TRBV28|.|TRBJ1-2
TGTGCCAGCAGCCCCCCGTTGGTTGGCGATGGCTACACCTTC
CASSPPLVGDGYTF
>.|TRBV6-1|.|TRBJ1-4
TGTGCCAGCAGTTTGGGGGGGGCAGCTAATGAAAAACTGTTTTTT
CASSLGGAANEKLFF
>many|TRBV12-3/TRBV12-4|.|TRBJ1-5
TGTGCCAGCAGTTTAGCGCATGGGCTAAATCAGCCCCAGCATTTT
CASSLAHGLNQPQHF
>many|TRBV28|.|TRBJ2-3
TGTGCCAGCAGGGACCCCGATACGCAGTATTTT
CASRDPDTQYF
>many|TRBV30|.|TRBJ1-2
TGTGCCTGGAGACAGACCTATGGCTACACCTTC
CAWRQTYGYTF
>many|TRBV13|.|TRBJ2-3
TGTGCCAGCAGCAACCAGCCGGGACCCGAACCAGATACGCAGTATTTT
CASSNQPGPEPDTQYF
>once|TRBV4-1|.|TRBJ2-1
TGCGCCAGCACCCCTGCCGGGGCACCTTTCAATGAGCAGTTCTTC
CASTPAGAPFNEQFF
>many|TRBV11-2|.|TRBJ2-1
TGTGCCAGCAGCTCAGATAGGGGGAATGAGCAGTTCTTC
CASSSDRGNEQFF
>many|TRBV24-1|TRBD1|TRBJ1-5
TGTGCCACCAGTGATTCAGGACAGGGCCGCCGGGCCCAGCATTTT
CATSDSGQGRRAQHF
>many|TRBV11-1|.|TRBJ2-7
TGTGCCAGCAGCTTACAGACCAGCACCTACGAGCAGTACTTC
CASSLQTSTYEQYF
>many|TRBV28|.|TRBJ1-2
TGTGCCAGTAGACAGGAGGGGAGCTATGGCTACACCTTC
CASRQEGSYGYTF
>many|TRBV20-1|TRBD1|TRBJ2-7
TGCAGTGCAGTCCACAGGGGAGTAGGCTACGAGCAGTACTTC
CSAVHRGVGYEQYF
>few|TRBV11-2|.|TRBJ1-4
TGTGCCAGCAGCACCTCAGGGGAAAAACTGTTTTTT
CASSTSGEKLFF
>many|TRBV20-1|.|TRBJ1-1
TGCAGTGCTAGAGGCCAGGGGTATGAAGCTTTCTTT
CSARGQGYEAFF
>many|TRBV12-3/TRBV12-4|.|TRBJ1-1
TGTGCCAGCAGTTTCTTTCCAGCGAACACTGAAGCTTTCTTT
CASSFFPANTEAFF
>.|TRBV19|.|TRBJ1-1
TGTGCCAGTAGTATATGGGTGGGGAACACTGAAGCTTTCTTT
CASSIWVGNTEAFF
>many|TRBV20-1|TRBD2|TRBJ2-1
TGCAGTGCTGGACCTACTAGCGGGGGGCCCTACAATGAGCAGTTCTTC
CSAGPTSGGPYNEQFF
>many|TRBV11-2|TRBD2|TRBJ2-1
TGTGCCAGCAGATTGGGACGGGGGGGGCTAACCAATGAGCAGTTCTTC
CASRLGRGGLTNEQFF